This TCR beta chain came from a study of blood T cell repertoires in COVID-19. Study at large: COVID-19 samples collected from the United States, Italy and Spain covered acute and convalescent phases. PBMCs, B-cell-depleted T cells, or T cells were the source of the cDNA or gDNA that made up the material.

Germline V gene sequence: CDR1 MNHEY, CDR2 SMNVEV (reference sequence). Trimming shortened V by 6 bases and J by 12 bases, and 18 bases separated the two germline ends. The CDR3 spans 13 residues. In the source study's methods: Using reference gene primer amplification, nucleated cell counts were estimated. Sequenced by immunoSEQ multiplex PCR; TCRdb stores in-frame clones only, minus some. That table supplies the V and J calls and clone size; D and trimming were determined from the DNA. The sample has under 130,000 clones; more than 70% are singletons. The chain couples TRBV27 to TRBJ2-1; D gene uncertain. The material sequenced was peripheral blood. The clonotype was recovered from a woman aged 60-75 years with acute or convalescent COVID-19. The DNA of the CDR3 is TGTGCCAGCAGAGGTACGATCGGGTTGACGCAGTTCTTC. This gives the protein CASRGTIGLTQFF.